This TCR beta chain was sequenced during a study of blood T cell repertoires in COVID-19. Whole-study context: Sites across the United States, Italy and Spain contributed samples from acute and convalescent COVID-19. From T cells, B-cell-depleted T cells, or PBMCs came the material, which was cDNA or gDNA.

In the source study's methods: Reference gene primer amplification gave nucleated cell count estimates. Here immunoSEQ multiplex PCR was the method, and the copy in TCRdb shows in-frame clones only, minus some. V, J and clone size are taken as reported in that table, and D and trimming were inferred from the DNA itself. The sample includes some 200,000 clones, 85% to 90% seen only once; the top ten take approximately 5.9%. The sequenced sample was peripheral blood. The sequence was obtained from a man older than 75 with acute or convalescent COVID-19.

The CDR3 nucleotides are TGTGCCAGCAGGGAGCAGGGAGGGGGTCAGCCCCAGCATTTT. Translated: CASREQGGGQPQHF. The chain joins TRBV2 to TRBJ1-5, with D perhaps matching TRBD1 (6 bases). CDR3 length: 14 amino acids. CDR1 is SNHLY, CDR2 FYNNEI, per germline. V shed 6 bases and J shed 6 bases, with 15 bases lying between them.